This T cell receptor beta chain was obtained from a study of tumor-infiltrating lymphocytes in primary liver carcinoma. The researchers produced TCR beta cDNA from 500 ng total RNA with a constant-region primer. Libraries covering TCR beta were generated through three nested multiplex PCR rounds (using a slightly modified ARM-PCR). A C-beta reverse primer was combined with TRBV1-TRBV30 forward primers in the first two PCR rounds, and each round had about 10 cycles. TCRdb redid the calling of the multiplex PCR reads with MiXCR, one entry per CDR3 protein. This sample carries 60,000 or so distinct CDR3 sequences, about three quarters of them seen once, and the ten largest clones take roughly three fifths. Germline V lookup: CDR1 SGHRS, CDR2 YFSETQ. CDR3 length equals 18 residues. J was trimmed by 0 bases and V by 6 bases; bases with no gene match: 14. This clonotype occurred once. Here the CDR3 omits its conserved ending phenylalanine or tryptophan, so a read error is the likely source.

RNA and DNA were co-extracted from roughly 20-30 mg of unsorted bulk tissue. The specimen sequenced was liver tumor tissue from sampling region 2. Subset: tumor region T2, inferior pole. This chain links TRBV5-1 with TRBJ2-7; 11 bases line up with TRBD2. The clonotype comes from a middle-aged man with primary liver carcinoma and hepatitis B virus infection. The CDR3 loop reads CASTQGGLAGGISYEQYL. The CDR3 region has the DNA TGCGCCAGCACTCAGGGGGGGCTAGCGGGAGGTATCTCCTACGAGCAGTACCTC.